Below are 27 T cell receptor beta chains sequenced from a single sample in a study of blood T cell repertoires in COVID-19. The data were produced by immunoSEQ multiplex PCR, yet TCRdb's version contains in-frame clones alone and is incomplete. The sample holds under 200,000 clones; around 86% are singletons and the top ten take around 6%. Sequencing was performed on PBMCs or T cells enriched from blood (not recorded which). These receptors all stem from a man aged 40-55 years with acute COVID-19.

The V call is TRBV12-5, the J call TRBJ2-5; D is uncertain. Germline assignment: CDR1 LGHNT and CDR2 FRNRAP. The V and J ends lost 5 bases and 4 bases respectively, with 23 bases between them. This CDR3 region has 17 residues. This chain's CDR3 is CASGTSQLKTLPETQYF. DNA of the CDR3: TGTGCTAGTGGTACCTCTCAACTAAAAACCCTCCCAGAGACCCAGTACTTC.

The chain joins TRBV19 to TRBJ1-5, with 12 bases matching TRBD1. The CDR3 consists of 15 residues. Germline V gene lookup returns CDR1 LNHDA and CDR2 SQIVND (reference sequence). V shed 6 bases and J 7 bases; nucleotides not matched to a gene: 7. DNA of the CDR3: TGTGCCAGTAGCGGGACAGGGGGCGCCGGACAGCCCCAGCATTTT. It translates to CASSGTGGAGQPQHF.

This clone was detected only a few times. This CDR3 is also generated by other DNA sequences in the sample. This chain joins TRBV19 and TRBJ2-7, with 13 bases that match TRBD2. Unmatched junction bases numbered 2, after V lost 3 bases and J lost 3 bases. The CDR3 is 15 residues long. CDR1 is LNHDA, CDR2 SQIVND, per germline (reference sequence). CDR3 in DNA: TGTGCCAGTAGTATCCGGACTAGCGGGAGCTACGAGCAGTACTTC. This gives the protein CASSIRTSGSYEQYF.

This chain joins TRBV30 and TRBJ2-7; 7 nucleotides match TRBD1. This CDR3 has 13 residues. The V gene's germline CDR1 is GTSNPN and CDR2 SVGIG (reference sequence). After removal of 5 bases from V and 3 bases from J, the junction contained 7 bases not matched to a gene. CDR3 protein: CAWREGGGYEQYF. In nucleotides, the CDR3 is TGTGCCTGGCGGGAAGGGGGCGGCTACGAGCAGTACTTC.

The CDR3 sequence is CASSQVGYEQYF. The CDR3 DNA follows: TGTGCCAGCAGCCAGGTCGGCTACGAGCAGTACTTC. The rearrangement links TRBV27 to TRBJ2-7; D gene unclear. Germline V lookup: CDR1 MNHEY, CDR2 SMNVEV (reference sequence). This CDR3 has 12 amino acids. V lost 6 bases and J lost 3, with 9 bases in between.

CDR3 bases: TGTGCCACCAGTGATCGGACGGCCGGAGGGAATCAGCCCCAGCATTTT. Residues: CATSDRTAGGNQPQHF. J is TRBJ1-5 and V is TRBV24-1; no firm D call. Germline CDR1 and CDR2: KGHDR and SFDVKD. The length of the CDR3 is 16 residues. Trimming took off 3 bases at V and 4 bases at J, with 15 bases between the two ends.

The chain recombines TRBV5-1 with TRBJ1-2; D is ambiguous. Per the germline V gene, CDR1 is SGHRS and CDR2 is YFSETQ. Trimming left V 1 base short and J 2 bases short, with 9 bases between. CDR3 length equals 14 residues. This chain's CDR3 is CASSLIAENYGYTF. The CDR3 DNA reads TGCGCCAGCAGCTTGATAGCAGAAAACTATGGCTACACCTTC.

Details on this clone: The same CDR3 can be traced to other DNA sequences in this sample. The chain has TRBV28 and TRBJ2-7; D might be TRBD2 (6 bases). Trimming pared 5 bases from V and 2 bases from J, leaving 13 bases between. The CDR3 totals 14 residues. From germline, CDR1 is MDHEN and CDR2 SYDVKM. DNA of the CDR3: TGTGCCAGCAGTCCCCTCGGGGGTACCTACGAGCAGTACTTC. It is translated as CASSPLGGTYEQYF. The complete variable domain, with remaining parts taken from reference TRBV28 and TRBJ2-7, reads DVKVTQSSRYLVKRTGEKVFLECVQDMDHENMFWYRQDPGLGLRLIYFSYDVKMKEKGDIPEGYSVSREKKERFSLILESASTNQTSMYLCASSPLGGTYEQYFGPGTRLTVT.

The CDR3, as DNA: TGTGCCATCAGAGACAGGCGAGCTAACTATGGCTACACCTTC. Protein product: CAIRDRRANYGYTF. The chain couples TRBV10-3 to TRBJ1-2; the D gene is possibly TRBD1 (6 bases). Germline V gene sequence: CDR1 ENHRY, CDR2 SYGVKD. The V gene lost 6 bases and the J gene lost 0 bases, with 11 bases spanning the gap. This CDR3 is 14 amino acids long.

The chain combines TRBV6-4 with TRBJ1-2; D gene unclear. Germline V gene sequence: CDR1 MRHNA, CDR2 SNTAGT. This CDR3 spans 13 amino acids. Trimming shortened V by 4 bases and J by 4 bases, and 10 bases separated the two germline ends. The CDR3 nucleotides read TGTGCCAGCAGTGCAGAGGTGGGCTATGGCTACACCTTC. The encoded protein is CASSAEVGYGYTF.

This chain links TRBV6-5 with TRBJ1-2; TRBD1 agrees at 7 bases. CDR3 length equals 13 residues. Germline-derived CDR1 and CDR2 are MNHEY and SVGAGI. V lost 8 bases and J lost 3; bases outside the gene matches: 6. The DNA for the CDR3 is TGTGCCAGCGGTACAGGGGACGACTATGGCTACACCTTC. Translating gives CASGTGDDYGYTF.

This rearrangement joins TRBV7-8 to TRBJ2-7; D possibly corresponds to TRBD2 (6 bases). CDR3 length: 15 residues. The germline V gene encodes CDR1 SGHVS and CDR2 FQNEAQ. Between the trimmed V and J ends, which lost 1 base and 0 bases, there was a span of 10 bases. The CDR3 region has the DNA TGTGCCAGCAGCTTAGTACGGGAGTACTCCTACGAGCAGTACTTC. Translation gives CASSLVREYSYEQYF.

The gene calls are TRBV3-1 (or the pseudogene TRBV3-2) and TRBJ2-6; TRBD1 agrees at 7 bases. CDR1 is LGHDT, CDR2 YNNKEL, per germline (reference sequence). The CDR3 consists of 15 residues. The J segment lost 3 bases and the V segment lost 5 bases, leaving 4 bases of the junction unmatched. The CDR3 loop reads CASSSQGVGANVLTF. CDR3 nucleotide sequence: TGTGCCAGCAGCTCCCAGGGGGTTGGGGCCAACGTCCTGACTTTC.

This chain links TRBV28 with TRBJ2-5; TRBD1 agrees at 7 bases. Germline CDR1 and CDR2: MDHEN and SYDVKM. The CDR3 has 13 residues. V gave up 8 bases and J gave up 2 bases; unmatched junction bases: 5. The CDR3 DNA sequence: TGTGCCAGCCACCGACAGGGACAAGAGACCCAGTACTTC. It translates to CASHRQGQETQYF. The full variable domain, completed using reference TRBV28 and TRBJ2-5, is DVKVTQSSRYLVKRTGEKVFLECVQDMDHENMFWYRQDPGLGLRLIYFSYDVKMKEKGDIPEGYSVSREKKERFSLILESASTNQTSMYLCASHRQGQETQYFGPGTRLLVL.

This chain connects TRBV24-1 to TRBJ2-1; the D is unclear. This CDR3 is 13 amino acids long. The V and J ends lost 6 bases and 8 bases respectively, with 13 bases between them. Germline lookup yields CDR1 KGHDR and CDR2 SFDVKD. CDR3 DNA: TGTGCCACCAGTACCACCCGGGTCGATGAGCAGTTCTTC. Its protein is CATSTTRVDEQFF.

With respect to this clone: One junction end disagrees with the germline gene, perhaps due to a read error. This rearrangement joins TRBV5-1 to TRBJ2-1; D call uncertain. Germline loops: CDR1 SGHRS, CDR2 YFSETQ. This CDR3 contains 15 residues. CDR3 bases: TGCGCCGGCAGCCTGGCGGTAAGCTCCTACAATGAGCAGTTCTTC. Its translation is CAGSLAVSSYNEQFF.

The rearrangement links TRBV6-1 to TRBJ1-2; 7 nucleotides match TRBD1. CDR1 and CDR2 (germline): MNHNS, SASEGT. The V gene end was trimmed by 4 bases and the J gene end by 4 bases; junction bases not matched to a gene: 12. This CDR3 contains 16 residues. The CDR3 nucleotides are TGTGCCAGCAGTGTATCTCCGGGACAGTCCTTCTATGGCTACACCTTC. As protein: CASSVSPGQSFYGYTF.

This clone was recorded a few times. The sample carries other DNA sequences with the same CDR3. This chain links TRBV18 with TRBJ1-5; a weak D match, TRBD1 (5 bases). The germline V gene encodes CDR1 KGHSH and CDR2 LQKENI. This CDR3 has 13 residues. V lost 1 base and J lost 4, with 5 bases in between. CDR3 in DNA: TGTGCCAGCTCACCACAGGGGAATCAGCCCCAGCATTTT. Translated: CASSPQGNQPQHF.

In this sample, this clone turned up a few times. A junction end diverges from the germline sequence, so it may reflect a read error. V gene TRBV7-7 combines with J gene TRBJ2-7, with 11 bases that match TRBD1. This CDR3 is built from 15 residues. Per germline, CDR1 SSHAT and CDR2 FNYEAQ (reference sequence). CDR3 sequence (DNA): TGTGCTAGCAGCTCTGGGACAGGGGGGTTCTACGAGCAGTACTTC. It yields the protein CASSSGTGGFYEQYF.

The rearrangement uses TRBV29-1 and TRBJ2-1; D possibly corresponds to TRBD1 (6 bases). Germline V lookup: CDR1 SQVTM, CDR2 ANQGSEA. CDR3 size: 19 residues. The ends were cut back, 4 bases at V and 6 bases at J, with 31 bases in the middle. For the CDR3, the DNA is TGCAGCGTTGCGGGAACAGGGAAGGTTTTGCGGAGCACGACCAATGAGCAGTTCTTC. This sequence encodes CSVAGTGKVLRSTTNEQFF.

CDR3 in amino acids: CASSPDSFGQPQHF. As DNA, the CDR3 is TGTGCCAGCTCACCTGACAGCTTCGGTCAGCCCCAGCATTTT. The chain is built from TRBV18 and TRBJ1-5; D is perhaps TRBD1 (5 bases). The CDR3 runs 14 residues. V dropped 3 bases and J dropped 6 bases, with 12 bases sitting between them. Germline V gene lookup returns CDR1 KGHSH and CDR2 LQKENI.

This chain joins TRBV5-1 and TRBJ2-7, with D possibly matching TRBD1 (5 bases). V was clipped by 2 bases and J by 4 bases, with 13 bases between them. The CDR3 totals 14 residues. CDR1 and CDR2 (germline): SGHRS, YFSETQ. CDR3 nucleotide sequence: TGCGCCAGCAGCTTAGGGGCAGAAGGGTACGAGCAGTACTTC. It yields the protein CASSLGAEGYEQYF.

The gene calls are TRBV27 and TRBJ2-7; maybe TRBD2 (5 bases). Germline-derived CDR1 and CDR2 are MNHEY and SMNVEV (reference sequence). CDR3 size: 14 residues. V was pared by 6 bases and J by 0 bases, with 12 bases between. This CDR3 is CASSRGPLSYEQYF. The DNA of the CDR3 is TGTGCCAGCAGCCGCGGGCCCCTCTCCTACGAGCAGTACTTC.

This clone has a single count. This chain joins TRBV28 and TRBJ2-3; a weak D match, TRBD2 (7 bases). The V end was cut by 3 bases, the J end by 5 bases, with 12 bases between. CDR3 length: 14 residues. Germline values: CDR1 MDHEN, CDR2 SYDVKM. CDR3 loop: CASSFQGRGDTQYF. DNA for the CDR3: TGTGCCAGCAGTTTCCAGGGGAGGGGAGATACGCAGTATTTT. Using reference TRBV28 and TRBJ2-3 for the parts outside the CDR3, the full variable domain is DVKVTQSSRYLVKRTGEKVFLECVQDMDHENMFWYRQDPGLGLRLIYFSYDVKMKEKGDIPEGYSVSREKKERFSLILESASTNQTSMYLCASSFQGRGDTQYFGPGTRLTVL.

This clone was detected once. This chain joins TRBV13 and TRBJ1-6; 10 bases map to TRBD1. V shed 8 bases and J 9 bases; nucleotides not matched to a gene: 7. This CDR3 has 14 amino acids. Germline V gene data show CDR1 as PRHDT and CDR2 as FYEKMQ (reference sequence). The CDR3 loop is CASRDRGAPSPLHF. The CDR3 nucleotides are TGTGCCAGCCGGGACAGGGGAGCTCCTTCACCCCTCCACTTT.

CDR3 sequence (DNA): TGTGCCAGCAGTTCCGTGGGGCCCTTGGCGGCCCAGTACTTC. Residues: CASSSVGPLAAQYF. This chain links TRBV27 with TRBJ2-5; maybe TRBD1 (5 bases). Germline V gene data show CDR1 as MNHEY and CDR2 as SMNVEV (reference sequence). CDR3 length: 14 residues. The V and J ends lost 4 bases and 9 bases respectively, with 18 bases between them.

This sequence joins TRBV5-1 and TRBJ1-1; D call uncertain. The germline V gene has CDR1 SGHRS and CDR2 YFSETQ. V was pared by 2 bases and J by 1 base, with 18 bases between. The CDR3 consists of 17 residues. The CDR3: CASSFIAQALSNTEAFF. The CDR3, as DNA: TGCGCCAGCAGCTTCATTGCCCAGGCTTTGTCGAACACTGAAGCTTTCTTT.